The text below deals with one T cell receptor beta chain. In the original processing: From reference gene primer amplification, estimates of nucleated cell counts were derived. Generated by immunoSEQ multiplex PCR, the TCRdb table keeps only in-frame clones and is missing some. That table gives V, J and clone size, and the DNA gave D and trimming. The sample lists a few hundred thousand clones, more than 70% occurring once. This specimen comes from a study of blood T cell repertoires in COVID-19. About the research overall: COVID-19 samples from acute and convalescent phases originated in the United States, Italy and Spain.

V shed 4 bases and J shed 1 base, with 10 bases lying between them. The germline V gene has CDR1 MDHEN and CDR2 SYDVKM. The CDR3 has 14 residues. The sequencing sample was made of peripheral blood. The chain carries TRBV28 and TRBJ1-2, with D hard to call. The TCR comes from a woman aged 45 to 65 with COVID-19, enrolled during active disease. CDR3 DNA sequence: TGTGCCAGCAGTTCCCAGATCCTTAACTATGGCTACACCTTC. It encodes CASSSQILNYGYTF.